Presented here are 21 T cell receptor beta chains from one specimen sequenced in a study of follicular helper T cells after annual influenza vaccination. The time point denotes: 2015-2016 season, pre-vaccination. Using immunoSEQ multiplex PCR, the repertoire was profiled, and TCRdb retains in-frame clones only, with some absent. The repertoire has around 10,000 clones, approximately 90% of them found once; the top ten carry roughly 0.45%. The input for sequencing was CXCR5+ CD38- circulating T follicular helper cells from blood, taken on the day of influenza vaccination. Subset given: circulating Tfh, non-naive CD4+CXCR5+PD-1+ (ICOS+CD38+ or ICOS-CD38-). These TCRs come from an adult who received the influenza vaccine.

The chain has TRBV5-1 and TRBJ1-1; no reliable D call. Per the germline V gene, CDR1 is SGHRS and CDR2 is YFSETQ. V lost 2 bases, J lost 0 bases, and 11 bases lay in between. CDR3 length: 15 residues. In DNA form, the CDR3 reads TGCGCCAGCAGCTTACCAAAAAAGATGAACACTGAAGCTTTCTTT. Translation: CASSLPKKMNTEAFF.

The chain links TRBV14 to TRBJ2-3; possible D gene TRBD1, 5 bases. The CDR3 has 13 amino acids. The ends were cut back, 0 bases at V and 8 bases at J, with 9 bases in the middle. The germline V gene encodes CDR1 SGHDN and CDR2 FVKESK. For the CDR3, the DNA is TGTGCCAGCAGCCAAGATTTAGGGGCTACGCAGTATTTT. It translates to CASSQDLGATQYF.

The chain carries TRBV6-5 and TRBJ2-7; no clear D. There are 13 residues in the CDR3. CDR1 MNHEY and CDR2 SVGAGI come from the germline V gene. Trimming cost V 2 bases and J 5 bases, with 10 bases left between them. The CDR3 DNA follows: TGTGCCAGCAGTTACCTGCGCGTGGACGAGCAGTACTTC. Its protein is CASSYLRVDEQYF.

The chain carries TRBV5-1 and TRBJ2-3, with TRBD2 matching 16 bases. J was trimmed by 2 bases and V by 5 bases; bases with no gene match: 5. Germline loops: CDR1 SGHRS, CDR2 YFSETQ. CDR3 length: 17 residues. The CDR3 is CASRAGTSGGATDTQYF. The CDR3 DNA follows: TGCGCCAGCAGGGCCGGGACTAGCGGGGGGGCCACAGATACGCAGTATTTT. Full variable domain (remainder filled in from reference TRBV5-1 and TRBJ2-3): KAGVTQTPRYLIKTRGQQVTLSCSPISGHRSVSWYQQTPGQGLQFLFEYFSETQRNKGNFPGRFSGRQFSNSRSEMNVSTLELGDSALYLCASRAGTSGGATDTQYFGPGTRLTVL.

The V call is TRBV14, the J call TRBJ2-1, with a tentative D call TRBD1 (6 bases). The V gene's germline CDR1 is SGHDN and CDR2 FVKESK. The V end lost 0 bases, the J end lost 6 bases, and 9 bases lay between the germline ends. The CDR3 is 14 residues long. The CDR3 protein is CASSQEWTANEQFF. The CDR3 DNA reads as TGTGCCAGCAGCCAAGAGTGGACAGCCAATGAGCAGTTCTTC.

The rearrangement links TRBV6-5 to TRBJ2-5; the D is unclear. Germline CDR1 reads MNHEY; CDR2 reads SVGAGI. The CDR3 length is 15 residues. V lost 6 bases and J lost 4, with 18 bases in between. The CDR3, as DNA: TGTGCCAGCAGGCCACGTAATAACGAAATAGAGACCCAGTACTTC. Its translation is CASRPRNNEIETQYF.

CDR3 nucleotide sequence: TGTGCCAGCAGCTTAGCCGGGACAGGGGAAGGGAGCTATGGCTACACCTTC. Translated: CASSLAGTGEGSYGYTF. The J gene is TRBJ1-2, the V gene TRBV7-2; 10 bases align to TRBD1. Germline V lookup: CDR1 SGHTA, CDR2 FQGNSA. The V gene end was trimmed by 0 bases and the J gene end by 4 bases; junction bases not matched to a gene: 8. The CDR3 consists of 17 residues.

The chain has TRBV18 and TRBJ1-1, with D unresolved. The CDR3 has 13 amino acids. Between the trimmed V and J ends, which lost 3 bases and 0 bases, there was a span of 5 bases. Germline values: CDR1 KGHSH, CDR2 LQKENI. CDR3 sequence reads: CASSPGLNTEAFF. As DNA, the CDR3 is TGTGCCAGCTCACCCGGGCTGAACACTGAAGCTTTCTTT. Full variable domain (outside the CDR3, taken from reference TRBV18 and TRBJ1-1): NAGVMQNPRHLVRRRGQEARLRCSPMKGHSHVYWYRQLPEEGLKFMVYLQKENIIDESGMPKERFSAEFPKEGPSILRIQQVVRGDSAAYFCASSPGLNTEAFFGQGTRLTVV.

This clone was seen more than once but under ten times. As DNA, the CDR3 is TGTGCCAGCAGCGTCGGACAGAACAATCAGCCCCAGCATTTT. Translated, it gives CASSVGQNNQPQHF. J is TRBJ1-5 and V is TRBV7-8; D is possibly TRBD1 (6 bases). V lost 5 bases and J lost 3, with 11 bases in between. CDR3 length: 14 amino acids. Germline V lookup: CDR1 SGHVS, CDR2 FQNEAQ.

Only one count was recorded for this clone. J is TRBJ1-1 and V is TRBV6-1; weak D call: TRBD1 (6 bases). CDR1 is MNHNS and CDR2 is SASEGT in the germline V gene. Trimming removed 8 bases from V and 3 bases from J, with 7 bases in between. The CDR3 is 11 amino acids. The CDR3 DNA reads TGTGCCAGCGGGGGCTACACTGAAGCTTTCTTT. Protein sequence: CASGGYTEAFF.

The rearrangement joins TRBV21-1 to TRBJ1-3; the DNA was not used to check the table's D call, TRBD1. TRBV21-1 is deemed a pseudogene. The CDR3 runs to 15 residues. The CDR3 bases are TGTGCCAGCAGCAAACCCCGGACAGGGAGCAACACCATATATTTT. This codes for CASSKPRTGSNTIYF.

The genes are TRBV6-6 and TRBJ1-4; D call uncertain. The CDR3 extends over 15 amino acids. V lost 6 bases, J lost 4 bases, and 15 bases lay in between. Germline-derived CDR1 and CDR2 are MNHNY and SVGAGI (reference sequence). The CDR3 DNA sequence: TGTGCCAGCAGAAACAGCCTGGGGTATAATGAAAAACTGTTTTTT. Protein sequence: CASRNSLGYNEKLFF.

The rearrangement uses TRBV19 and TRBJ1-4; D possibly corresponds to TRBD1 (5 bases). Germline V gene lookup returns CDR1 LNHDA and CDR2 SQIVND (reference sequence). The CDR3 is 13 amino acids. V was shortened by 6 bases and J by 7 bases, with 12 bases between the two germline ends. CDR3 sequence: CASRGREGEKLFF. In nucleotides, the CDR3 is TGTGCCAGTAGGGGCAGGGAGGGTGAAAAACTGTTTTTT.

The J gene is TRBJ2-3, the V gene TRBV5-1, with 10 bases aligning to TRBD2. Trimming at V came to 2 bases and at J to 2 bases, leaving 8 bases not matched to a gene. Germline CDR1 is SGHRS and CDR2 is YFSETQ. The CDR3 loop spans 17 amino acids. The CDR3 sequence: CASSFLTSGALTDTQYF. In DNA, the CDR3 is TGCGCCAGCAGCTTTCTTACTAGCGGGGCCCTCACAGATACGCAGTATTTT.

CDR3 nucleotide sequence: TGTGCCAGCAGCTTAAGAGGACAACTGAACACTGAAGCTTTCTTT. It translates to CASSLRGQLNTEAFF. This rearrangement joins TRBV7-8 to TRBJ1-1, with D maybe TRBD1 (5 bases). The CDR3 runs 15 residues. The V end was cut by 2 bases, the J end by 0 bases, with 10 bases between. In germline, CDR1 is SGHVS, CDR2 FQNEAQ.

V usage is TRBV11-1 and J usage is TRBJ1-4; D gene uncertain. CDR1 SGHAT and CDR2 FQDESV come from the germline V gene (reference sequence). The CDR3 has 14 amino acids. V was clipped by 0 bases and J by 14 bases, with 16 bases between them. CDR3 sequence reads: CASSLAGPGKALFF. In nucleotides, the CDR3 is TGTGCCAGCAGCTTAGCTGGGCCAGGAAAGGCCCTGTTTTTT.

The V gene is TRBV28, the J gene TRBJ1-2; D perhaps matches TRBD1 (5 bases). Deletions cut 5 bases from V and 4 bases from J, with 8 bases between. CDR1 and CDR2 (germline): MDHEN, SYDVKM. The CDR3 consists of 12 residues. The CDR3 spells CASSRQFYGYTF. The DNA of the CDR3 is TGTGCCAGCAGTCGACAGTTCTATGGCTACACCTTC.

The rearrangement joins TRBV27 to TRBJ2-7; D is undetermined. This CDR3 has 11 residues. CDR1 and CDR2 from the germline V gene are MNHEY and SMNVEV (reference sequence). The V and J ends lost 8 bases and 2 bases respectively, with 7 bases between them. CDR3 in amino acids: CASGTAYEQYF. The CDR3 bases are TGTGCCAGCGGTACAGCCTACGAGCAGTACTTC.

This clone was detected only a few times. The rearrangement joins TRBV18 to TRBJ1-5; D is perhaps TRBD1 (6 bases). Germline V lookup: CDR1 KGHSH, CDR2 LQKENI. V was trimmed by 4 bases and J by 7 bases, leaving 23 bases between them. The CDR3 has 17 amino acids. In DNA, the CDR3 is TGTGCCAGCTCACTCGGTAGCGATGGGGGCGTAGGGCAGCCCCAGCATTTT. It specifies CASSLGSDGGVGQPQHF.

The chain uses TRBV6-1 and TRBJ2-6, with D unresolved. The V and J ends lost 5 bases and 4 bases respectively, with 9 bases between them. The CDR3 spans 14 residues. Germline lookup yields CDR1 MNHNS and CDR2 SASEGT. This CDR3 reads CASSKVSGANVLTF. The DNA for the CDR3 is TGTGCCAGCAGTAAGGTTTCAGGGGCCAACGTCCTGACTTTC.

The chain links TRBV28 to TRBJ1-2; no clear D. Germline values: CDR1 MDHEN, CDR2 SYDVKM. The CDR3 runs 13 residues. V was clipped by 6 bases and J by 2 bases, with 10 bases between them. The CDR3 spells CASREALNYGYTF. CDR3 coding DNA: TGTGCCAGCAGGGAGGCTTTAAACTATGGCTACACCTTC.